This passage covers 15 T cell receptor beta chains from one sample sequenced in a study of T cell repertoires in cytomegalovirus infection. Each CDR3 protein is one row after TCRdb ran MiXCR on the reads. Found here are a few hundred thousand distinct CDR3 sequences, around 40% of them singletons; the top ten hold over 45%. No antigen has been assigned to these receptors. This sample comprised cultured PBMCs, obtained from culture after CMV antigen stimulation. The receptors here all came from a human donor in good health (CMV status not recorded). Some clones in this sample may be carry-over from other donors' samples.

The V and J genes are TRBV7-6 and TRBJ1-5; D is perhaps TRBD1 (5 bases). CDR3 length equals 15 residues. Germline V CDR1 and CDR2: SGHVS, FNYEAQ. Deletions cut 3 bases from V and 4 bases from J, with 13 bases between. CDR3 nucleotide sequence: TGTGCCAGCAGCTTTATCGGGGGAAAGAATCAGCCCCAGCATTTT. It encodes CASSFIGGKNQPQHF.

As regards this clonotype: One end of the junction varies from germline; a read error may be responsible. The chain has TRBV15 and TRBJ1-1; 7 positions match TRBD1. Germline CDR1 reads LNHNV; CDR2 reads YYDKDF (reference sequence). This CDR3 has 18 residues. The CDR3 sequence is CVTRGGLVGAPRRAEAFF. CDR3 coding DNA: TGTGTCACCAGAGGGGGCCTAGTGGGGGCCCCCCGACGTGCTGAAGCTTTCTTT.

A few counts support this clonotype. Written as DNA, the CDR3 is TGTGCCAGCAGAGGTAGCGGGGGGGCAACCTACAATGAGCAGTTCTTC. Translating it yields CASRGSGGATYNEQFF. V gene TRBV2 combines with J gene TRBJ2-1; 11 nucleotides agree with TRBD2. The CDR3 extends over 16 amino acids. Losses at the gene ends were 6 bases for V and 2 bases for J; bases not matched to a gene: 6. The germline CDR1 and CDR2 sequences are SNHLY and FYNNEI.

V usage is TRBV6-5 and J usage is TRBJ1-4, with unresolved D. Per germline, CDR1 MNHEY and CDR2 SVGAGI. V was shortened by 6 bases and J by 7 bases, with 18 bases between the two germline ends. CDR3 size: 15 residues. The CDR3 reads CASSYTSRPVEKLFF. The CDR3 DNA follows: TGTGCCAGCAGCTATACATCTCGTCCCGTTGAAAAACTGTTTTTT.

The chain is built from TRBV6-5 and TRBJ2-7, with 11 bases lining up with TRBD2. Germline V lookup: CDR1 MNHEY, CDR2 SVGAGI. The V gene end was trimmed by 6 bases and the J gene end by 5 bases; junction bases not matched to a gene: 9. CDR3 size: 15 residues. CDR3 residues: CASSRGLAEKDEQYF. CDR3 DNA sequence: TGTGCCAGCAGCCGGGGACTAGCGGAAAAGGACGAGCAGTACTTC.

This chain joins TRBV7-2 and TRBJ1-1; D gene uncertain. The CDR3 contains 13 residues. Trimming took 6 bases from V and 0 from J, leaving 8 bases between them. Per the germline V gene, CDR1 is SGHTA and CDR2 is FQGNSA. CDR3 sequence: CASRLHVNTEAFF. The CDR3 coding sequence is TGTGCCAGCAGACTTCATGTGAACACTGAAGCTTTCTTT.

This clonotype has only a few counts. V is TRBV4-2 and J is TRBJ1-5; D remains ambiguous. There are 12 residues in the CDR3. Germline V lookup: CDR1 LGHNA, CDR2 YNFKEQ. V was shortened by 0 bases and J by 7 bases, with 4 bases between the two germline ends. The CDR3 coding sequence is TGTGCCAGCAGCCAAGATAAGCAGCCCCAGCATTTT. Translated, it gives CASSQDKQPQHF.

This clonotype was seen more than once but under ten times. The V call is TRBV7-4, the J call TRBJ2-3, with 16 bases that match TRBD2. The V and J ends lost 4 bases and 2 bases, in that order; junction bases with no gene match: 9. The CDR3 length is 19 residues. Germline V gene data show CDR1 as SGHVT and CDR2 as SQSDAQ. CDR3 loop: CASSSPGLAGGLYTDTQYF. In nucleotides, the CDR3 is TGTGCCAGCAGCTCTCCGGGACTAGCGGGGGGGCTATACACAGATACGCAGTATTTT.

This clonotype appeared a few times. CDR3: CASSKGLLGGKNIQYF. CDR3 bases: TGTGCCAGCAGCAAGGGCCTTCTTGGGGGCAAAAACATTCAGTACTTC. The V call is TRBV7-9, the J call TRBJ2-4; D is tentatively TRBD1 or TRBD2 (5 bases each). Trimming took 5 bases from V and 3 from J, leaving 17 bases between them. CDR3 size: 16 residues. Per the germline V gene, CDR1 is SEHNR and CDR2 is FQNEAQ (reference sequence).

The rearrangement links TRBV12-3 or TRBV12-4 to TRBJ2-5; D gene uncertain. CDR3 length equals 15 residues. The germline V and J ends were trimmed by 6 bases and 5 bases, with 19 bases remaining between them. The CDR3 bases are TGTGCCAGCAGCTCAGAGGCCGCGCAACGGGAGACCCAGTACTTC. It specifies CASSSEAAQRETQYF.

The chain couples TRBV18 to TRBJ1-3; no firm D call. Germline lookup yields CDR1 KGHSH and CDR2 LQKENI. This CDR3 comprises 14 residues. V lost 0 bases and J 9 bases, leaving 12 bases between the germline ends. The CDR3 DNA reads TGTGCCAGCTCACCACCATCCGGGCGGGTCACCATATATTTT. The encoded protein is CASSPPSGRVTIYF.

The chain carries TRBV15 and TRBJ2-1, with 13 bases matching TRBD2. From germline, CDR1 is LNHNV and CDR2 YYDKDF (reference sequence). The ends lost 1 base at V and 8 bases at J; junction bases unmatched: 5. CDR3 size: 16 residues. CDR3 coding DNA: TGTGCCACCAGCAGAGGACTAGCGGGAGGTGGGTATGAGCAGTTCTTC. Its protein is CATSRGLAGGGYEQFF.

This clonotype appeared a few times. This may arise from a read error, as a much more abundant clone is one base away. The chain recombines TRBV7-9 with TRBJ1-2, with a possible D match to TRBD1 (6 bases). The CDR3 has 13 residues. Germline CDR1 is SEHNR and CDR2 is FQNEAQ (reference sequence). The germline V and J ends were trimmed by 5 bases and 4 bases, with 11 bases remaining between them. The CDR3 nucleotides read TGTGCCAGCAGCCTCGGGACAACCTATGGCTACACCTTC. As protein: CASSLGTTYGYTF.

The chain employs TRBV7-8 and TRBJ2-3; D unclear. Trimming cost V 1 base and J 5 bases, with 7 bases left between them. CDR1 and CDR2 from the germline V gene are SGHVS and FQNEAQ. This CDR3 region has 13 residues. CDR3 nucleotides: TGTGCCAGCAGCTTAGTGGGGATAGATACGCAGTATTTT. As protein: CASSLVGIDTQYF.

The rearrangement uses TRBV7-9 and TRBJ1-2, with unresolved D. Trimming removed 1 base from V and 4 bases from J, with 13 bases in between. This CDR3 spans 15 amino acids. Germline CDR1 and CDR2: SEHNR and FQNEAQ (reference sequence). CDR3 sequence (DNA): TGTGCCAGCAGCTTAGGAGTCGGGTCGGTCTATGGCTACACCTTC. Its translation is CASSLGVGSVYGYTF.